The 15 T cell receptor beta chains below all came from one sample that was sequenced in a study of blood T cell repertoires in COVID-19. The data were produced by immunoSEQ multiplex PCR, yet TCRdb's version contains in-frame clones alone and is incomplete. Of about 280,000 clones listed, roughly four fifths were seen once; the top ten hold roughly a tenth. Sequencing was performed on peripheral blood. The source of these receptors is a woman in her forties or fifties who had recovered from COVID-19.

This clone was counted only a few times. This chain connects TRBV6-5 to TRBJ2-2; TRBD2 aligns across 8 bases. CDR1 is MNHEY and CDR2 is SVGAGI in the germline V gene. V shed 8 bases, J shed 6 bases, and the junction held 11 bases outside the gene matches. This CDR3 spans 15 amino acids. The CDR3 coding sequence is TGTGCCAGCGTACGACGGGGGGGGATCGCCGGGGAGCTGTTTTTT. Its translation: CASVRRGGIAGELFF.

This clone was counted between two and nine times. The V gene is TRBV7-9, the J gene TRBJ1-1, with D perhaps matching TRBD1 (6 bases). This CDR3 contains 14 residues. Germline V gene lookup returns CDR1 SEHNR and CDR2 FQNEAQ (reference sequence). Trimming shortened V by 2 bases and J by 3 bases, and 10 bases separated the two germline ends. CDR3 in DNA: TGTGCCAGCAGCTTACAGGGGAAAGACACTGAAGCTTTCTTT. Its protein is CASSLQGKDTEAFF. The variable domain in full, completed from reference TRBV7-9 and TRBJ1-1, reads DTGVSQNPRHKITKRGQNVTFRCDPISEHNRLYWYRQTLGQGPEFLTYFQNEAQLEKSRLLSDRFSAERPKGSFSTLEIQRTEQGDSAMYLCASSLQGKDTEAFFGQGTRLTVV.

The sample holds one count of this clone. The rearrangement uses TRBV7-9 and TRBJ2-7, with D perhaps matching TRBD1 (5 bases). With 3 bases removed from V and 0 bases from J, the gap between germline ends came to 15 bases. Germline V gives CDR1 SEHNR, CDR2 FQNEAQ (reference sequence). CDR3 length: 16 residues. CDR3: CASSFTGTPSSYEQYF. The CDR3 bases are TGTGCCAGCAGCTTCACAGGAACCCCTAGCTCCTACGAGCAGTACTTC.

The chain has TRBV6-5 and TRBJ1-2; D is ambiguous. Looked up from germline, CDR1 is MNHEY and CDR2 is SVGAGI. The CDR3 is 13 amino acids. The V and J ends lost 4 bases and 5 bases respectively, with 11 bases between them. The CDR3 is CASSLRGEYGYTF. The DNA of the CDR3 is TGTGCCAGCAGTTTGAGAGGCGAGTATGGCTACACCTTC.

A note on this clone: A read error is possible here, since a much larger clone lies one base away. The chain is built from TRBV6-5 and TRBJ1-2, with 7 bases that match TRBD1. Trimming at V came to 4 bases and at J to 5 bases, leaving 1 base not matched to a gene. This CDR3 region has 12 residues. CDR1 and CDR2 (germline): MNHEY, SVGAGI. CDR3 protein: CASSSQGYGYTF. DNA of the CDR3: TGTGCCAGCAGTTCACAGGGGTATGGCTACACCTTC.

The chain links TRBV30 to TRBJ2-6; a possible D gene is TRBD2 (5 bases). From germline, CDR1 is GTSNPN and CDR2 SVGIG (reference sequence). There are 13 residues in the CDR3. Trimming took 2 bases from V and 4 from J, leaving 6 bases between them. CDR3 DNA sequence: TGTGCCTGGAGTCGGAGGGGGGCCAACGTCCTGACTTTC. Translated: CAWSRRGANVLTF.

V gene TRBV27 combines with J gene TRBJ1-2, with D hard to call. The CDR3 consists of 12 residues. V dropped 5 bases and J dropped 5 bases, with 9 bases sitting between them. The germline gives CDR1 MNHEY, CDR2 SMNVEV (reference sequence). The CDR3 region has the DNA TGTGCCAGCAGTCCTGGCGGTTATGGCTACACCTTC. Residues: CASSPGGYGYTF.

CDR3 in amino acids: CASGGLAGDTGELFF. In DNA form, the CDR3 reads TGCGCCAGCGGCGGACTAGCGGGAGACACCGGGGAGCTGTTTTTT. The chain joins TRBV5-1 to TRBJ2-2; 13 nucleotides agree with TRBD2. CDR1 is SGHRS and CDR2 is YFSETQ in the germline V gene. The CDR3 runs 15 residues. V shed 7 bases and J 3 bases; nucleotides not matched to a gene: 3.

The chain combines TRBV28 with TRBJ2-4; TRBD2 agrees at 7 bases. The junction had 2 bases not matched to a gene; V was cut back by 3 bases and J by 0 bases. Looked up from germline, CDR1 is MDHEN and CDR2 is SYDVKM. The CDR3 runs to 15 residues. The CDR3 DNA reads TGTGCCAGCAGTTTGGGCGGGAGAGCCAAAAACATTCAGTACTTC. This encodes CASSLGGRAKNIQYF.

V gene TRBV28 combines with J gene TRBJ2-7; D gene uncertain. The V end was cut by 5 bases, the J end by 2 bases, with 10 bases between. The CDR3 contains 13 residues. Per germline, CDR1 MDHEN and CDR2 SYDVKM. For the CDR3, the DNA is TGTGCCAGCAGTCCCAGAACCACCTACGAGCAGTACTTC. Its translation: CASSPRTTYEQYF.

This clone was seen a handful of times. The V call is TRBV10-2, the J call TRBJ2-2; 9 nucleotides line up with TRBD1. V shed 6 bases and J 7 bases; nucleotides not matched to a gene: 6. The CDR3 loop spans 14 amino acids. CDR1 WSHSY and CDR2 SAAADI come from the germline V gene. CDR3 in amino acids: CASRPGQGIGELFF. The CDR3 coding sequence is TGCGCCAGCAGACCGGGACAGGGTATCGGGGAGCTGTTTTTT.

This clone was observed a few times. This chain links TRBV30 with TRBJ2-1; D is ambiguous. Germline lookup yields CDR1 GTSNPN and CDR2 SVGIG (reference sequence). The CDR3 runs 13 residues. V was shortened by 2 bases and J by 6 bases, with 11 bases between the two germline ends. As DNA, the CDR3 is TGTGCCTGGAGTCTACTCCATCGCAATGAGCAGTTCTTC. Its translation is CAWSLLHRNEQFF.

V usage is TRBV30 and J usage is TRBJ2-2; D might be TRBD1 (6 bases). Trimming shortened V by 3 bases and J by 4 bases, and 9 bases separated the two germline ends. The CDR3 contains 13 residues. Germline V CDR1 and CDR2: GTSNPN, SVGIG (reference sequence). CDR3 nucleotides: TGTGCCTGGAGCACAGGGTTCACCGGGGAGCTGTTTTTT. This codes for CAWSTGFTGELFF.

J is TRBJ2-7 and V is TRBV6-1; TRBD1 might be the D (6 bases). In germline, CDR1 is MNHNS, CDR2 SASEGT. Trimming shortened V by 2 bases and J by 6 bases, and 17 bases separated the two germline ends. The length of the CDR3 is 15 residues. CDR3 bases: TGTGCCAGCAGTGAAAGAATAACAGGGTGGTCCGAGCAGTACTTC. This gives the protein CASSERITGWSEQYF.

The rearrangement links TRBV5-4 to TRBJ2-2; perhaps TRBD2 as D (5 bases). The CDR3 covers 12 residues. Looked up from germline, CDR1 is SGHNT and CDR2 is YYREEE (reference sequence). The ends were cut back, 5 bases at V and 3 bases at J, with 5 bases in the middle. The CDR3 sequence: CASRRDTGELFF. DNA for the CDR3: TGTGCCAGCAGGAGGGACACCGGGGAGCTGTTTTTT.